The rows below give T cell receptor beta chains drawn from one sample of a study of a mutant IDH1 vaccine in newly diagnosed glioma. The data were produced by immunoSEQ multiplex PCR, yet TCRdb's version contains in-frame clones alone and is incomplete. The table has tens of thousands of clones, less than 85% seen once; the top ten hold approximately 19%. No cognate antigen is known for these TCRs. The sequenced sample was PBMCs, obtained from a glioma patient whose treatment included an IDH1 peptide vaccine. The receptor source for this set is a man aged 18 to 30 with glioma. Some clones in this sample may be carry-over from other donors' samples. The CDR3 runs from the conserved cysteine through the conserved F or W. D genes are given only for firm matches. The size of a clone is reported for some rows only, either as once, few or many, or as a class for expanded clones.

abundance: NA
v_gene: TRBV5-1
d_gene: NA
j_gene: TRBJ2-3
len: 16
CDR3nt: TGCGCCAGCAGCTTGGGACCCAAGATTAGCACAGATACGCAGTATTTT
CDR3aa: CASSLGPKISTDTQYF

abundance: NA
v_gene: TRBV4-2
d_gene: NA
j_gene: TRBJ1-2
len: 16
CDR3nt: TGTGCCAGCAGCCAAGATCCCGGAGGGGGAATCTATGGCTACACCTTC
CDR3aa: CASSQDPGGGIYGYTF

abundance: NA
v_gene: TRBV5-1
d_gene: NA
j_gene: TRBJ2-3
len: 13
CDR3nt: TGCGCCAGCAGCCTAAGGAACACAGATACGCAGTATTTT
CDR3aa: CASSLRNTDTQYF

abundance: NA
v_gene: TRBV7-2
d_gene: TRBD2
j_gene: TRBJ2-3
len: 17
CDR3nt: TGTGCCAGCAGCACTAGCGGGGGCCCAAGACGCACAGATACGCAGTATTTT
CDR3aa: CASSTSGGPRRTDTQYF

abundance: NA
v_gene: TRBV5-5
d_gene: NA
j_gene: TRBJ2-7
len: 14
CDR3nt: TGTGCCAGCAGCTTGGGACAGACATTCTACGAGCAGTACTTC
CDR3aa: CASSLGQTFYEQYF

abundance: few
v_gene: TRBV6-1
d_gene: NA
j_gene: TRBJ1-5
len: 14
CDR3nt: TGTGCCAGCAGTAAGGACAGCCTTCCACAGCCCCAGCATTTT
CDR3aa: CASSKDSLPQPQHF

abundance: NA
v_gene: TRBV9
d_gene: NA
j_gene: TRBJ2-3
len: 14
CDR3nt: TGTGCCAGCAGCGTAGTTTCCGATTTAGATACGCAGTATTTT
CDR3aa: CASSVVSDLDTQYF

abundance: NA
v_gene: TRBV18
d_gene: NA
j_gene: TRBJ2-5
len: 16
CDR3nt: TGTGCCAGCTCACCGGAGTTATCCTTCTCCGGAGAGACCCAGTACTTC
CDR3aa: CASSPELSFSGETQYF

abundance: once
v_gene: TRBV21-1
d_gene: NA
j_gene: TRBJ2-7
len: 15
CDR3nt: TGTGCCAGCAGCGGACGTTCTACGCCCCTCCACGAGCAGTACTTC
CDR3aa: CASSGRSTPLHEQYF

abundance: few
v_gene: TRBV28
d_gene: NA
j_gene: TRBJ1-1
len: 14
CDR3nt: TGTGCCAGCAGTTTAAAGGGGGGGAACACTGAAGCTTTCTTT
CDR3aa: CASSLKGGNTEAFF

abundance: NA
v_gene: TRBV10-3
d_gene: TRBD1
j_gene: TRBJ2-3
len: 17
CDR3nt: TGTGCCATCAGTGGGCCCACCGGGGACAGGGGCACAGATACGCAGTATTTT
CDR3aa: CAISGPTGDRGTDTQYF

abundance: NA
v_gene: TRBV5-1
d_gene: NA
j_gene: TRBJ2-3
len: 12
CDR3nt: TGCGCCAGCAGCTTGGCCCCAGATACGCAGTATTTT
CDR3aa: CASSLAPDTQYF

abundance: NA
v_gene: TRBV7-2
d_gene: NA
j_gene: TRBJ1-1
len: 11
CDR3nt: TGTGCCAGCAGCTCCCGCGTTGAAGCTTTCTTT
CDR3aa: CASSSRVEAFF

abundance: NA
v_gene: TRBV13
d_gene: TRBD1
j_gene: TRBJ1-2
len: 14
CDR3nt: TGTGCCAGCAGCTTCCGGGACAGGGGCGACCCTGGCACCTTC
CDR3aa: CASSFRDRGDPGTF

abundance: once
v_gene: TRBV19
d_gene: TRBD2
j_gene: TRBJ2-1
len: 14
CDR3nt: TGTGCCAGTAGTATAAGCGGGGGTCGGAATGAGCAGTTCTTC
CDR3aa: CASSISGGRNEQFF

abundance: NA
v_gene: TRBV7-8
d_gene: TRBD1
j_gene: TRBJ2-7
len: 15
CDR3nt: TGTGCCAGCAGCTTAGATGGGACAGGGCCCTACGAGCAGTACTTC
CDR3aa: CASSLDGTGPYEQYF

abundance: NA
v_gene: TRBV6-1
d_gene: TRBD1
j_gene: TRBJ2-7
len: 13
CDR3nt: TGTGCCAGCCCAGGACAGGGATCCTACGAGCAGTACTTC
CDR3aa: CASPGQGSYEQYF

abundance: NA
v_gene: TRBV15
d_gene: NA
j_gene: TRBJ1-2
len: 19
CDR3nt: TGTGCCACCAGCAGAGATTTTGGGACCGGGGCCGGGGAGAAATATGGCTACACCTTC
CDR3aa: CATSRDFGTGAGEKYGYTF

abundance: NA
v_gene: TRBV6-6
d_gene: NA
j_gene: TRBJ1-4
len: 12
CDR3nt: TGTGCCAGCAGTTATCCCGGTGAAAAACTGTTTTTT
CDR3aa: CASSYPGEKLFF

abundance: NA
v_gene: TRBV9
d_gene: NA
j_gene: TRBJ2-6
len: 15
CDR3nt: TGTGCCAGCAGCGTACATGCCTCTGGGGCCAACGTCCTGACTTTC
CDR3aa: CASSVHASGANVLTF

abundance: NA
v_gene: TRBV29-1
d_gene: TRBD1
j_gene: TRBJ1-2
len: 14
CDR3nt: TGCAGCGTGGTTACAGGGGCAACTAACTATGGCTACACCTTC
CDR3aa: CSVVTGATNYGYTF

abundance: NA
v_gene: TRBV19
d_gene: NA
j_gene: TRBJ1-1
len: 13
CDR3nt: TGTGCCAGTTTTATGACAGGGAACACTGAAGCTTTCTTT
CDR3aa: CASFMTGNTEAFF

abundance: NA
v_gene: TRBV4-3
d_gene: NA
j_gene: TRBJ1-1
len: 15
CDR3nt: TGCGCCAGCAGCCAAGATTGGGCAGGGACACTAGAAGCTTTCTTT
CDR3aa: CASSQDWAGTLEAFF

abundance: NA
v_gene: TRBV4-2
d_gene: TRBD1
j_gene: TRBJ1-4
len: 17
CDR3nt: TGTGCCAGCAGCCAAGGGGGAGGGGGCGCAACTAATGAAAAACTGTTTTTT
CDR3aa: CASSQGGGGATNEKLFF

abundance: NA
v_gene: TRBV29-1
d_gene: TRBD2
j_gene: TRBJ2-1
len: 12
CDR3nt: TGCAGCGTGGGACTAGGGGGGTATGAGCAGTTCTTC
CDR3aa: CSVGLGGYEQFF

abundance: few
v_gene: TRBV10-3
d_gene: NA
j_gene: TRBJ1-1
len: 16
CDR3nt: TGTGCCATCAGTTACGGACAGCCGAATAAGAACACTGAAGCTTTCTTT
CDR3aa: CAISYGQPNKNTEAFF

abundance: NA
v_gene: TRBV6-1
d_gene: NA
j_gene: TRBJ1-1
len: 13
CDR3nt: TGTGCCAGCAGTGAATATGTTCAGTTTGAAGCTTTCTTT
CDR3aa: CASSEYVQFEAFF

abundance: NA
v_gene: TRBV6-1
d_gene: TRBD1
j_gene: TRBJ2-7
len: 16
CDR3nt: TGTGCCAGCAGTGATAATGCCGGGACAGCTACCTACGAGCAGTACTTC
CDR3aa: CASSDNAGTATYEQYF

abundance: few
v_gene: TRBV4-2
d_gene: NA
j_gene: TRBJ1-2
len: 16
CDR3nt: TGTGCCAGCAGCCAAGATCCGGGGGGCAGTAGCTATGGCTACACCTTC
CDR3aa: CASSQDPGGSSYGYTF

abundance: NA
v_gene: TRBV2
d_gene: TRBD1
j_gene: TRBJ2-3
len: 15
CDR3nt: TGTGCCAGCAGTGTTCAGGAGTTGTCAGGGACAGGGTTGGTTTTT
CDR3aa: CASSVQELSGTGLVF

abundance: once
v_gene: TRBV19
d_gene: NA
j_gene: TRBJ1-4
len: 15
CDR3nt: TGTGCCAGTAACGGGTGGTCGACAGCTAATGAAAAACTGTTTTTT
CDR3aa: CASNGWSTANEKLFF

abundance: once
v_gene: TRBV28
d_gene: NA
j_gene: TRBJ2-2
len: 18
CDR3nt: TGTGCCAGCAGTGGGAAGGGGCTCCGGGTGCGAGCCACCGGGGAGCTGTTTTTT
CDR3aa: CASSGKGLRVRATGELFF

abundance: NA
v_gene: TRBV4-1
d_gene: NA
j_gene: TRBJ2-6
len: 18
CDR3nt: TGCGCCAGCAGCCGATCGACAGTGGGGTCAACTGGGGCCAACGTCCTGACTTTC
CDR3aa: CASSRSTVGSTGANVLTF

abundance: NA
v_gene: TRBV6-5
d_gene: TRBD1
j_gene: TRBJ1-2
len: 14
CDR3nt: TGTGCCAGCAGTTTTTTGGGACAGAACTATGGCTACACCTTC
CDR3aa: CASSFLGQNYGYTF

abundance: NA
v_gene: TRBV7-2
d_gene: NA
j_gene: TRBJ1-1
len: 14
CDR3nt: TGTGCCAGCAGCTCGCAAGACGGGAACACTGAAGCTTTCTTT
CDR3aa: CASSSQDGNTEAFF

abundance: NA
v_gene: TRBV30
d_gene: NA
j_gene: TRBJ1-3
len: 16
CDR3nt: TGTGCCTGGGAACCCGCCGGCAGGACCTCTGGAAACACCATATATTTT
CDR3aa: CAWEPAGRTSGNTIYF

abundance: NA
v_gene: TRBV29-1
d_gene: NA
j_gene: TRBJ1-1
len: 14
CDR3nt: TGCAGCGTTGGGACAGCTTCAGTTTACACTGAAGCTTTCTTT
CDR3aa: CSVGTASVYTEAFF

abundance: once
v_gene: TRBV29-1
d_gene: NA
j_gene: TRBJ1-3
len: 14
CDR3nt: TGCAGCGTTGACGGCCAGGGGACTGGAAACACCATATATTTT
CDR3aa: CSVDGQGTGNTIYF

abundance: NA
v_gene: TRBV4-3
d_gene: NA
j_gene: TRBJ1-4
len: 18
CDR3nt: TGCGCCAGCAGCCACCGGGGACTTGCCAACTCGGGTAATGAAAAACTGTTTTTT
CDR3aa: CASSHRGLANSGNEKLFF

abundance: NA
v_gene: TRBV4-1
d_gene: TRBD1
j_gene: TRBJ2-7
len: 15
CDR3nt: TGCGCCAGCAGCCAGGGGGACAGGGGGCATGACGAGCAGTACTTC
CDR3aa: CASSQGDRGHDEQYF

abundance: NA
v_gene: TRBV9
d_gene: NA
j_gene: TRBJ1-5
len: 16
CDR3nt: TGTGCCAGCAGCCCCAGGACGCAATATAGCAATCAGCCCCAGCATTTT
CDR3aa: CASSPRTQYSNQPQHF

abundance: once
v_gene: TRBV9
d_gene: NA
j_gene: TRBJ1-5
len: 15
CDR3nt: TGTGCCAGCAGCGTAGAGGGCGGGTCAAGTCAGCCCCAGCATTTT
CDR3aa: CASSVEGGSSQPQHF

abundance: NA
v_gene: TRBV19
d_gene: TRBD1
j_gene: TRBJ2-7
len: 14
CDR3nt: TGTGCCAGTAGTAAGGGACAGGAGTTATACGAGCAGTACTTC
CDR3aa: CASSKGQELYEQYF

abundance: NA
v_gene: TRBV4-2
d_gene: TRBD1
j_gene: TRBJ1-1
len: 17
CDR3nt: TGTGCCAGCAGCCAGGGTCCCGGGACAGGCCCGAACACTGAAGCTTTCTTT
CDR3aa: CASSQGPGTGPNTEAFF

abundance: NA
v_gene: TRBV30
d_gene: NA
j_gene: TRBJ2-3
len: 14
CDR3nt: TGTGCCTGGAGTGCGGGGAAATCCACAGATACGCAGTATTTT
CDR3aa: CAWSAGKSTDTQYF

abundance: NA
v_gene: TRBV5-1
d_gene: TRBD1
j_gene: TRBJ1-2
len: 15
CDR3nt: TGCGCCAGCAGCTTGGGTGGGACAGGTGACTATGGCTACACCTTC
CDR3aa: CASSLGGTGDYGYTF

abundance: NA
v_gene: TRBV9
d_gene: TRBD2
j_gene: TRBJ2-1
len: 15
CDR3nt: TGTGCCAGCAGCGTAACGGGGGGCTCCTACAATGAGCAGTTCTTC
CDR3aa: CASSVTGGSYNEQFF

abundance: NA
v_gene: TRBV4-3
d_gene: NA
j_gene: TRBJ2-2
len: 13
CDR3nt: TGCGCCAGCAGCCAAGAGCCGGTCCGGGAGCTGTTTTTT
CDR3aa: CASSQEPVRELFF

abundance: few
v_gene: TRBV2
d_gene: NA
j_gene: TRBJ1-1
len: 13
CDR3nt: TGTGCCAGCAGTCGCGATCAGAACACTGAAGCTTTCTTT
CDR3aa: CASSRDQNTEAFF

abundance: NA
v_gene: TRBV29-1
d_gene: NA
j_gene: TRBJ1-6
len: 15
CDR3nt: TGCAGCGTTGAAATGGGTAACGAAGTCAATTCACCCCTCCACTTT
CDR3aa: CSVEMGNEVNSPLHF

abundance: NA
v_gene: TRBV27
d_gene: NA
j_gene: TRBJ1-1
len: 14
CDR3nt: TGTGCCAGCAGTGGCGGAAGGGGCAGGGAGAAAGCTTTCTTT
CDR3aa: CASSGGRGREKAFF